This T cell receptor beta chain was sequenced for a study of CD8 T cells in ankylosing spondylitis (dated by TCRdb to the late 2010s). General notes on the study: The study set out to find disease-linked TCR variants by profiling T cell receptor beta repertoires in ankylosing spondylitis patients and healthy donors. The full study cohort comprised 25 ankylosing spondylitis patients and approximately 100 healthy donors. Peripheral blood was sampled, and synovial fluid was additionally collected from ankylosing spondylitis patients.

Overall study outcomes, separate from this receptor: According to the report, matched synovial fluid samples from ankylosing spondylitis patients were significantly enriched for the disease-linked clones. Some motif variants had previously been reported in the synovial fluid and blood of reactive arthritis patients, which suggests shared mechanisms of disease initiation. The disease-linked clones had a CD8+ phenotype and were found at relatively low frequencies in peripheral blood. Blood from ankylosing spondylitis patients appeared to be characterized by a TCR beta motif composed of roughly 8 highly homologous amino acid variants.

Trimming leaves V shorter by 0 bases and J shorter by 0 bases, with the junction holding 5 bases beyond the gene matches. The germline V gene yields SGHRS for CDR1 and YFSETQ for CDR2. The CDR3 starts with the cysteine, ends with the phenylalanine, and has 19 residues. Of all the DNA, just the CDR3 is kept, 57 bases in frame from base 1. Notes on this clonotype: Its antigen is currently not known. There are no base qualities to consult, and no much larger clone falls within one base.

Instrument used: Illumina HiSeq 2500. Quantitative 5'-RACE with molecular barcodes was used to prepare TCR beta libraries. As for the original processing: Disease-linked TCR variants were identified with a new computational method built on a probabilistic model of VDJ rearrangement. TCRdb's own reprocessing of the public reads used fastp at Q25 and MiXCR and kept productive beta chains. Identical CDR3 protein sequences are pooled into one entry, listed with their most common genes and DNA. The V and J calls and clone size come from TCRdb's table, not from the authors' own analysis. The sample table records 500,000 to 550,000 distinct CDR3 sequences; roughly 13% of these occur just once. The ten largest clones add up to nearly 7% of the sample.

This TCR was sampled from a male donor with ankylosing spondylitis. The sample was blood, either unsorted or a sorted T cell fraction (not recorded which). The chain employs TRBV5-1 and TRBJ2-1; 14 central bases correspond to TRBD2. The nucleotides read TGCGCCAGCAGCTTGGGACTAGCGGGAGGGATCCCCTCCTACAATGAGCAGTTCTTC. This is translated as CASSLGLAGGIPSYNEQFF.